These 4 T cell receptor beta chains were all obtained from the same sample, sequenced in a study of OX40 agonist ivuxolimab in advanced cancers. Some clones are missing from TCRdb's copy, which holds only in-frame ones; the method was immunoSEQ multiplex PCR. This table holds about 40,000 clones, 88% found once. The sample in question was CD4+ or CD8+ T cells sorted from blood, obtained in a trial of the OX40 agonist ivuxolimab. The receptors come from an adult with an advanced solid tumor such as melanoma, head and neck, liver or kidney cancer.

Comment on this clone: At one boundary the junction diverges from the germline segment, which might be a read error. V gene TRBV27 combines with J gene TRBJ2-1; perhaps TRBD1 as D (5 bases). The CDR3 has 13 amino acids. Germline CDR1 MNHEY, CDR2 SMNVEV (reference sequence). CDR3 in amino acids: CASSLWGTKEPFF. The CDR3 nucleotides are TGTGCCAGCAGTTTATGGGGCACAAAAGAGCCGTTCTTC.

This clone appeared a few times. V is TRBV10-3 and J is TRBJ1-1; D is unclear. The CDR3 has 12 residues. Deletions cut 3 bases from V and 5 bases from J, with 7 bases between. Germline CDR1 and CDR2: ENHRY and SYGVKD. CDR3 loop: CAISDSGTEAFF. CDR3 bases: TGTGCCATCAGTGATTCTGGGACTGAAGCTTTCTTT.

In the case of this clone: The sample carries other DNA sequences with the same CDR3. This chain links TRBV28 with TRBJ2-7; D remains unclear. Between the trimmed V and J ends, which lost 2 bases and 2 bases, there was a span of 4 bases. CDR3 size: 12 residues. Germline V gene lookup returns CDR1 MDHEN and CDR2 SYDVKM. DNA of the CDR3: TGTGCCAGCAGTTTACGGGCCTACGAGCAGTACTTC. Protein sequence: CASSLRAYEQYF.

This clone appeared a few times. The rearrangement links TRBV7-9 to TRBJ2-7, with TRBD2 matching over 9 bases. The V gene end was trimmed by 4 bases and the J gene end by 1 base; junction bases not matched to a gene: 5. This CDR3 has 15 amino acids. Germline CDR1 SEHNR, CDR2 FQNEAQ (reference sequence). CDR3 loop: CASSSAAGGSYEQYF. CDR3 bases: TGTGCCAGCAGCTCCGCAGCGGGAGGATCCTACGAGCAGTACTTC.